These 8 T cell receptor beta chains came from one sample sequenced in a study of blood T cell repertoires in COVID-19. The protocol was immunoSEQ multiplex PCR, while the TCRdb copy is restricted to in-frame clones and leaves out a portion. The data hold some 300,000 clones, with 86% observed a single time. Sequenced input: peripheral blood. All receptors come from a woman in her 70s with COVID-19, enrolled during active disease.

The genes are TRBV6-5 and TRBJ1-1, with unresolved D. Trimming cost V 0 bases and J 7 bases, with 12 bases left between them. Germline loops: CDR1 MNHEY, CDR2 SVGAGI. There are 14 residues in the CDR3. CDR3 amino acids: CASSYSSGPYEAFF. In DNA, the CDR3 is TGTGCCAGCAGTTACTCGTCGGGTCCTTATGAAGCTTTCTTT.

The chain is built from TRBV4-3 and TRBJ2-2; D gene unclear. Trimming took off 3 bases at V and 1 base at J, with 12 bases between the two ends. Looked up from germline, CDR1 is LGHNA and CDR2 is YSLEER. The CDR3 has 16 amino acids. The CDR3 nucleotides are TGCGCCAGCAGCCAGTCTCAGGTCAGGAACACCGGGGAGCTGTTTTTT. Protein product: CASSQSQVRNTGELFF.

The rearrangement uses TRBV6-5 and TRBJ1-6; D uncertain. With 0 bases removed from V and 7 bases from J, the gap between germline ends came to 7 bases. Germline loops: CDR1 MNHEY, CDR2 SVGAGI. The CDR3 runs to 14 residues. CDR3 nucleotide sequence: TGTGCCAGCAGTTACTCTGTACAGAATTCACCCCTCCACTTT. Its protein is CASSYSVQNSPLHF.

The V gene is TRBV7-2, the J gene TRBJ2-3; D might be TRBD2 (6 bases). V was pared by 1 base and J by 4 bases, with 15 bases between. This CDR3 region has 16 residues. Germline lookup yields CDR1 SGHTA and CDR2 FQGNSA. Here the CDR3 DNA reads TGTGCCAGCAGCTTAGGGCGGGCGGGGATTTCAGATACGCAGTATTTT. It translates to CASSLGRAGISDTQYF.

The chain is built from TRBV7-2 and TRBJ2-7; D remains ambiguous. Germline CDR1 is SGHTA and CDR2 is FQGNSA. V dropped 1 base and J dropped 0 bases, with 10 bases sitting between them. This CDR3 comprises 15 residues. The CDR3 is CASSLGATLSYEQYF. Written as DNA, the CDR3 is TGTGCCAGCAGCTTAGGAGCGACCCTCTCCTACGAGCAGTACTTC.

This clone was detected only a few times. The chain has TRBV18 and TRBJ1-6, with a tentative D call TRBD1 (6 bases). Germline loops: CDR1 KGHSH, CDR2 LQKENI. This CDR3 region has 16 residues. V was trimmed by 5 bases and J by 5 bases, leaving 16 bases between them. This chain's CDR3 is CASSIHRVGNNSPLHF. The CDR3 DNA reads as TGTGCCAGCTCAATCCACAGGGTAGGAAATAATTCACCCCTCCACTTT.

This sequence joins TRBV9 and TRBJ2-1, with TRBD2 matching over 11 bases. Germline V gives CDR1 SGDLS, CDR2 YYNGEE. The CDR3 contains 18 residues. With 2 bases clipped from V and 4 bases from J, the junction kept 11 bases outside the gene matches. The chain's CDR3 is CASSVLSSGGWIYNEQFF. The CDR3 region has the DNA TGTGCCAGCAGCGTTCTGTCTAGCGGGGGGTGGATATACAATGAGCAGTTCTTC.

This clone has only one observation. This chain links TRBV12-3 or TRBV12-4 with TRBJ1-5; weak D call: TRBD1 (6 bases). V was pared by 5 bases and J by 3 bases, with 8 bases between. CDR3 size: 13 residues. This CDR3 is CASSRDNNQPQHF. CDR3 DNA sequence: TGTGCCAGCAGTCGGGACAACAATCAGCCCCAGCATTTT.